A selection of T cell receptor beta chains follows, all from one sample in a study of T cell changes during pregnancy in multiple sclerosis. Method: immunoSEQ multiplex PCR; TCRdb's copy keeps in-frame clones and lacks some. The top ten hold almost 1.5% of the sample, which has about 80,000 clones, about 92% seen once. The specimen was peripheral blood, collected before pregnancy. The receptor source for this set is a female donor with multiple sclerosis, enrolled in a pregnancy study. Each CDR3 is given without its conserved first and last residue. A D gene is named only where the DNA matches it firmly.

>TRBD1|12|TRBV6-1
ASMLDRAVEKLF
>TRBD2|18|TRBV27
ASSPTGLAGYSSSYNEQF
>TRBD1|12|TRBV5-4
ASRPDRVLGEQY